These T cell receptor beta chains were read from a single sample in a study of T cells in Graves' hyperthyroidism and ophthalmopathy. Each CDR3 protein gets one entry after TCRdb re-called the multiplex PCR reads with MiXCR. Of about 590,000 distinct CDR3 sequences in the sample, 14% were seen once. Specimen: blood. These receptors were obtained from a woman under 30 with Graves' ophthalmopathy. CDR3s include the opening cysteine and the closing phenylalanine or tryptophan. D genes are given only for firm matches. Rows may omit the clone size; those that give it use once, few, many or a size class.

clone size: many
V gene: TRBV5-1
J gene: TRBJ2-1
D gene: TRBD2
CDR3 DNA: TGCGCCAGCAGCCCGACGGGACTAGGGGAAAATGAGCAGTTCTTC
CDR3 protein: CASSPTGLGENEQFF

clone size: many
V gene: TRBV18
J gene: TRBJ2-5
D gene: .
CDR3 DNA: TGTGCCAGCTCACCACTAGAAGAGACCCAGTACTTC
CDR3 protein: CASSPLEETQYF

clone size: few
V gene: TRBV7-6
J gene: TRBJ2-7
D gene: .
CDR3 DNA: TGTGCCAGCAGCTTAACAGAGAACGAGCAGTACTTC
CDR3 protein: CASSLTENEQYF

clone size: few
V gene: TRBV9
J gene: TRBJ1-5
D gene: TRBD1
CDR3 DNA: TGTGCCAGCAGCGAAGACAGGGAGGAAGGCAATCAGCCCCAGCATTTT
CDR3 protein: CASSEDREEGNQPQHF

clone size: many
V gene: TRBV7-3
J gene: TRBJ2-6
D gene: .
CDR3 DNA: TGTGCCACCGCCTTGGACGGCTCTGGGGCCAACGTCCTGACTTTC
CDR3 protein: CATALDGSGANVLTF

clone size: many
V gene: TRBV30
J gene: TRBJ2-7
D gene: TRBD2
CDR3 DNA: TGTGCCTGGACCCGGGGCCCGGGGGGCGAGCAGTACTTC
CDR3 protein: CAWTRGPGGEQYF

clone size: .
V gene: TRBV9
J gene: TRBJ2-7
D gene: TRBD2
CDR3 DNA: TGTGCCAGCAGCGTAGGACTAGCGGGAGTCGAGCAGTACTTC
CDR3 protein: CASSVGLAGVEQYF

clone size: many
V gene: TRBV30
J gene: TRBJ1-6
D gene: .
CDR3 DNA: TGTGCCTTTGGACGGGATAATTCACCCCTCCACTTT
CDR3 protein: CAFGRDNSPLHF

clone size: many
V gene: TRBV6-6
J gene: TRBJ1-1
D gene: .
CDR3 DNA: TGTGCCAGCAGTTACCCCCCCGGGCTCGGGAACACTGAAGCTTTCTTT
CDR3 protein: CASSYPPGLGNTEAFF

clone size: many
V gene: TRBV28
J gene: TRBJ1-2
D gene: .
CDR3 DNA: TGTGCCAGCAGTTCGACAGCTTACTATGGCTACACCTTC
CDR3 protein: CASSSTAYYGYTF

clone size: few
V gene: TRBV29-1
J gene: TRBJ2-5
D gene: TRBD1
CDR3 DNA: TGCAGCGTGCTACCGGGACAGGGGGAAGAGACCCAGTACTTC
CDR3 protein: CSVLPGQGEETQYF

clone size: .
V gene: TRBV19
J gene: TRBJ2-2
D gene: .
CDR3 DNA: TGTGCCAGTAGTATAAATGGACAGTTCACCGGGGAGCTGTTTTTT
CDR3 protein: CASSINGQFTGELFF

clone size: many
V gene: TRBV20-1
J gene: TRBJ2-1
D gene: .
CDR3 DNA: TGCAGTGCTAGTATAACAGAGGGGCAGTTCTTC
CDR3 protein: CSASITEGQFF

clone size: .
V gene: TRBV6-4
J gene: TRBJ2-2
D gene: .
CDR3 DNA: TGTGCCACAACGAGAGGGGATAACACCGGGGAGCTGTTTTTT
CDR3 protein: CATTRGDNTGELFF

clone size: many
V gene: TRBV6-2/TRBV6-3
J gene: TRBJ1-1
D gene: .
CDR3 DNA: TGTGCCAGCAGTTACTCGATCAGTTCGGCTTTCTTT
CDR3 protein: CASSYSISSAFF

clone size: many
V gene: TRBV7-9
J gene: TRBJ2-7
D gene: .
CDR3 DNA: TGTGCCAGCAGCTTAGACTCGTCCCAGCAGTACTTC
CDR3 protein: CASSLDSSQQYF

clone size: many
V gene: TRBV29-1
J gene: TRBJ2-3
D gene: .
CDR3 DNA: TGCAGCGTTGGTAGGGATTACACAGATACGCAGTATTTT
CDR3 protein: CSVGRDYTDTQYF

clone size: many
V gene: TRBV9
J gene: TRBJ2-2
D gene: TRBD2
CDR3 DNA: TGTGCCAGCAGCTCCCGGGGACTAGCGACTGAGAACACCGGGGAGCTGTTTTTT
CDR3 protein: CASSSRGLATENTGELFF

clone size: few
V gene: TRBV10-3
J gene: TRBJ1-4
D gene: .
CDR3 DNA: TGTGCCATCAGTGAGAATAGCCAGGGAAATGAAAAACTGTTTTTT
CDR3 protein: CAISENSQGNEKLFF

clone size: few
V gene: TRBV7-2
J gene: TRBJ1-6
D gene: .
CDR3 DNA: TGTGCCAGCAGCTTAGACCCCCAAAGCTCGGTGGGCTCCTATAATTCACCCCTCCACTTT
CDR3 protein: CASSLDPQSSVGSYNSPLHF

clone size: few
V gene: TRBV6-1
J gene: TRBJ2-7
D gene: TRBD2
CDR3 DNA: TGTGCCAGCAGTCGGCGCAGGGACTACGAACAGTGCTTC
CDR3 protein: CASSRRRDYEQCF

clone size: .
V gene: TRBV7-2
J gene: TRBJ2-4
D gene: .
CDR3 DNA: TGTGCCAGCAGCTTAGAAGCGTTCCGGGTCAAAAACATTCAGTACTTC
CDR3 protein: CASSLEAFRVKNIQYF

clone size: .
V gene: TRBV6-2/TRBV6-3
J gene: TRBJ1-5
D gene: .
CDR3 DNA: TGTGCCAGCACACTACAGGGTTTTTATCAGCCCCAGCATTTT
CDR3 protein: CASTLQGFYQPQHF

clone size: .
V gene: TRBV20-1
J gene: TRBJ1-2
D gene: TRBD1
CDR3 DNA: TGCAGTGCGCTGGACAGGGGAGATCCTAACTATGGCTACACCTTC
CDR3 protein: CSALDRGDPNYGYTF

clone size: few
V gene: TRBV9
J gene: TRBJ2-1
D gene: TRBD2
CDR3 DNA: TGTGCCAGCGTGGCCGCGGGACTAGCGGGATCCGAGCAGTTCTTC
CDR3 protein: CASVAAGLAGSEQFF

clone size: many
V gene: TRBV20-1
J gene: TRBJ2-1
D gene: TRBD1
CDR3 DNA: TGCAGTGCCCTCCGGACAGTCAGGGGGTTCTACAATGAGCAGTTCTTC
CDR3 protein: CSALRTVRGFYNEQFF

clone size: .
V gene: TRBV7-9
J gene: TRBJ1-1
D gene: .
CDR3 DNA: TGTGCCAGCAGCTTAACAGGCCCGGCTGAAGCTTTCTTT
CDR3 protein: CASSLTGPAEAFF

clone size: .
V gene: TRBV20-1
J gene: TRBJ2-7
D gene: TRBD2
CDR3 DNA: TGCAGTGCTTCCCAGCGGGAGGGCCCAGGGGAGCAGTACTTC
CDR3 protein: CSASQREGPGEQYF

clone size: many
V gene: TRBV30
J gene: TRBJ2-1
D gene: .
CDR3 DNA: TGTGCCTGGAGCTCCCTTGGCAATGAGCAGTTCTTC
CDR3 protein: CAWSSLGNEQFF

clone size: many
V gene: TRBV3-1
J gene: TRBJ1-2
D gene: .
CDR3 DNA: TGTGCCAGCAGCCAAGGGAAGAAGGGCTACACCTTC
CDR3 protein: CASSQGKKGYTF

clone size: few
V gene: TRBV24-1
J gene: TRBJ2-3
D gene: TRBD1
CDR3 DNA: TGTGCCACCAGTGATAGACAGGGGTCAGATACGCAGTATTTT
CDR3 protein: CATSDRQGSDTQYF

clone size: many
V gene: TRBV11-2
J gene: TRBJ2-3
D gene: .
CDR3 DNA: TGTGCCAGCAGCTCGGCTAGTGCCACAGATACGCAGTATTTT
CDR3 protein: CASSSASATDTQYF

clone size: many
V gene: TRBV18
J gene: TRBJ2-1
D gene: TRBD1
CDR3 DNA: TGTGCCAGCTCAGGGACAGCCCCCAATGAGCAGTTCTTC
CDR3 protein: CASSGTAPNEQFF

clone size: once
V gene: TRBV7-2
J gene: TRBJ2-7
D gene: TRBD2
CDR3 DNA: TGTGCCAGCAGCTTAGGTCTAGCGGGAGGCTCCGGTTTGAAGTACTTC
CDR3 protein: CASSLGLAGGSGLKYF

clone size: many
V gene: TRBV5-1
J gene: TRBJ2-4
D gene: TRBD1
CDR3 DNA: TGCGCCAGCAGCTTGGATGGACAGGGAGAATTAAACATTCAGTACTTC
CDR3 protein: CASSLDGQGELNIQYF

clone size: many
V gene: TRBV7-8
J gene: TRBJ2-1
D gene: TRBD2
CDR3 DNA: TGTGCCAGCAGCTTAGGAGGGACTAGCGGGATTTATGAGCAGTTCTTC
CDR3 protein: CASSLGGTSGIYEQFF

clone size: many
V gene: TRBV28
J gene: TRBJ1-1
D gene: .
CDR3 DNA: TGTGCCAGCAGTCCCCCTCATCCAGGGAAAATGAACACTGAAGCTTTCTTT
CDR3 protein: CASSPPHPGKMNTEAFF